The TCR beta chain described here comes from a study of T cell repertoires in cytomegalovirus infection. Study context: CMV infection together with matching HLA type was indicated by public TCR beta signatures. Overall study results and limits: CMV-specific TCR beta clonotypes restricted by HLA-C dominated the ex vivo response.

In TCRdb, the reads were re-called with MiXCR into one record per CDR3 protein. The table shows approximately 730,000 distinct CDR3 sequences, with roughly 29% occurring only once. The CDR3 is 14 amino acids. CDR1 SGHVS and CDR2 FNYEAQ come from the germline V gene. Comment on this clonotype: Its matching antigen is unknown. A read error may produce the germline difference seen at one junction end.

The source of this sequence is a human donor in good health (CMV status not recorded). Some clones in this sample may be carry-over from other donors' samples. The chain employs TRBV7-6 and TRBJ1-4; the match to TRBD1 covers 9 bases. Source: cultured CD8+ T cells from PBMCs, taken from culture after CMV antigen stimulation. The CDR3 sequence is CAGSAGQGREKLFF. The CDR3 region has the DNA TGTGCCGGCAGCGCGGGACAGGGTCGTGAAAAACTGTTTTTT.